The rows below give T cell receptor beta chains drawn from one sample of a study of blood T cell repertoires in COVID-19. Clones were sequenced by immunoSEQ multiplex PCR, and TCRdb holds only the in-frame ones, with some missing. Seen here are 250,000 or so clones, 85% to 90% observed once, and the top ten hold approximately 1.6%. Sequenced sample: PBMCs or T cells enriched from blood (not recorded which). The receptors here all came from a man aged 40-55 years who had recovered from COVID-19. Each CDR3 is given with its conserved first and last residue. A D gene is named only where the DNA matches it firmly. Expanded clones get a size class; other rows say once, few or many, or leave the size out.

NA,TRBV5-4,TRBJ2-2,NA,TGTGCCAGCAGCATATTGACTAGCACCGGGGAGCTGTTTTTT,CASSILTSTGELFF
NA,TRBV4-1,TRBJ1-3,TRBD1,TGCGCCAGCAGCCAAGACAGGGGGCTAAACACCATATATTTT,CASSQDRGLNTIYF
NA,TRBV7-9,TRBJ2-2,TRBD2,TGTGCCAGCAGCCGAGGGACTAGTCCCGGGGAGCTGTTTTTT,CASSRGTSPGELFF
NA,TRBV19,TRBJ1-5,NA,TGTGCCAGTAGTATTACCCCTCAGGCCAATCAGCCCCAGCATTTT,CASSITPQANQPQHF
NA,TRBV7-5,TRBJ1-4,NA,TGTGTCAGAAGCTTGCCCCCGACGACAGGGGTTAATGAAAAACTGTTTTTT,CVRSLPPTTGVNEKLFF
NA,TRBV5-1,TRBJ2-1,TRBD2,TGCGCCAGCAGCCTCCCGGGACTAGCGAATGAGCAGTTCTTC,CASSLPGLANEQFF
NA,TRBV10-3,TRBJ2-7,TRBD1,TGTGCCATCAGACCGGACACAGGGGGGACTTACGAGCAGTACTTC,CAIRPDTGGTYEQYF
NA,TRBV28,TRBJ1-1,NA,TGTGCCAGCAGTTTATGGCCGGGGGCGCGGGGGACTGAAGCTTTCTTT,CASSLWPGARGTEAFF
once,TRBV4-2,TRBJ2-1,NA,TGTGCCAGCAGCCAAGACTGGTCCGGCTACAATGAGCAGTTCTTC,CASSQDWSGYNEQFF
NA,TRBV24-1,TRBJ1-2,NA,TGTGCCACCAGTGATCTGGGCACGGGGGGCTATGGCTACACCTTC,CATSDLGTGGYGYTF
NA,TRBV7-2,TRBJ2-7,TRBD2,TGTGCCAGCAGCTTAGTTATGGCGGGAGGGGGGAGCGAGCAGTACTTC,CASSLVMAGGGSEQYF
NA,TRBV30,TRBJ2-7,NA,TGTGCCTGGAGTGTACGGCAGGGCCTCTACTACGAGCAGTACTTC,CAWSVRQGLYYEQYF
NA,TRBV7-2,TRBJ2-1,NA,TGTGCCAGCAGCTTAATGGCTTCCTACAATGAGCAGTTCTTC,CASSLMASYNEQFF
NA,TRBV13,TRBJ2-1,TRBD2,TGTGCCAGCAGATCCTTAGGGGCGGGAGATGACAATGAGCAGTTCTTC,CASRSLGAGDDNEQFF